What follows are 16 T cell receptor beta chains derived from one specimen sequenced in a study of OX40 agonist ivuxolimab in advanced cancers. Profiled with immunoSEQ multiplex PCR; TCRdb holds only in-frame clones, not every one. The repertoire includes around 22,000 clones, 70% to 90% of them detected once, and over 30% sits in the top ten. Material: CD4+ or CD8+ T cells sorted from blood, obtained in a trial of the OX40 agonist ivuxolimab. The receptor set was obtained from an adult with an advanced solid tumor such as melanoma, head and neck, liver or kidney cancer.

The V and J genes are TRBV10-3 and TRBJ2-2; 13 nucleotides align to TRBD2. Per germline, CDR1 ENHRY and CDR2 SYGVKD. V lost 6 bases to trimming and J lost 4 bases; unmatched junction nucleotides: 5. The CDR3 loop spans 16 amino acids. Written as DNA, the CDR3 is TGTGCCATCAGCGGGACTAGCGGGAAGCTCACCGGGGAGCTGTTTTTT. Its protein is CAISGTSGKLTGELFF.

V and J are TRBV7-9 and TRBJ2-7; TRBD2 aligns across 7 bases. CDR1 SEHNR and CDR2 FQNEAQ come from the germline V gene (reference sequence). Germline trimming cut 1 base from V and 6 bases from J; bases unmatched to any gene: 6. The CDR3 consists of 14 residues. Here the CDR3 DNA reads TGTGCCAGCAGCTTAGGGGGGGGAGCGGCCGAGCAGTACTTC. Its translation is CASSLGGGAAEQYF.

A remark on this clone: This clone may be a read error of a much larger clone one base away. J is TRBJ1-1 and V is TRBV30, with D hard to call. V lost 1 base, J lost 4 bases, and 13 bases lay in between. Germline V gene lookup returns CDR1 GTSNPN and CDR2 SVGIG (reference sequence). This CDR3 has 14 residues. The CDR3 spells CAWSAFREATEAFF. DNA for the CDR3: TGTGCCTGGAGTGCCTTTCGGGAGGCCACTGAAGCTTTCTTT.

The V call is TRBV11-2, the J call TRBJ1-1, with D unresolved. This CDR3 has 14 residues. V was clipped by 3 bases and J by 0 bases, with 8 bases between them. Germline V gene lookup returns CDR1 SGHAT and CDR2 FQNNGV. The CDR3 DNA follows: TGTGCCAGCAGCTTGGTGTCCATGAACACTGAAGCTTTCTTT. It translates to CASSLVSMNTEAFF.

The chain carries TRBV7-9 and TRBJ1-2, with D possibly being TRBD1 (6 bases). This CDR3 has 17 residues. V lost 6 bases and J 4 bases, leaving 24 bases between the germline ends. Germline CDR1 SEHNR, CDR2 FQNEAQ (reference sequence). The CDR3 DNA reads as TGTGCCAGCAGTTCTAAAGTACAGGAGGGGGGCCCCTATGGCTACACCTTC. Residues: CASSSKVQEGGPYGYTF. Variable domain in full (rest from reference TRBV7-9 and TRBJ1-2): DTGVSQNPRHKITKRGQNVTFRCDPISEHNRLYWYRQTLGQGPEFLTYFQNEAQLEKSRLLSDRFSAERPKGSFSTLEIQRTEQGDSAMYLCASSSKVQEGGPYGYTFGSGTRLTVV.

The chain combines TRBV9 with TRBJ2-3, with D unclear. The germline V and J ends were trimmed by 4 bases and 1 base, with 7 bases remaining between them. The V gene's germline CDR1 is SGDLS and CDR2 YYNGEE. This CDR3 has 13 amino acids. CDR3 bases: TGTGCCAGCAGCTTACTTGGCACAGATACGCAGTATTTT. It yields the protein CASSLLGTDTQYF.

The J gene is TRBJ2-2, the V gene TRBV6-4; no reliable D call. Germline values: CDR1 MRHNA, CDR2 SNTAGT. CDR3 length: 14 residues. The V and J ends lost 0 bases and 7 bases respectively, with 9 bases between them. The CDR3 DNA reads as TGTGCCAGCAGTGACTCTGAGGATCACGGGGAGCTGTTTTTT. Protein: CASSDSEDHGELFF.

The chain employs TRBV10-3 and TRBJ2-3; 7 nucleotides line up with TRBD2. The germline CDR1 and CDR2 sequences are ENHRY and SYGVKD. The trim removed 2 bases at V and 6 bases at J, leaving 5 bases unmatched. There are 14 residues in the CDR3. CDR3 loop: CAISEGGSIDTQYF. Here the CDR3 DNA reads TGTGCCATCAGTGAGGGCGGGAGTATCGATACGCAGTATTTT.

The rearrangement uses TRBV19 and TRBJ2-2, with 7 bases that match TRBD1. This CDR3 is built from 17 residues. Trimming at V came to 3 bases and at J to 1 base, leaving 8 bases not matched to a gene. Germline V lookup: CDR1 LNHDA, CDR2 SQIVND (reference sequence). CDR3 coding DNA: TGTGCCAGTAGTATCTCCGCCGGGACAGTGAACACCGGGGAGCTGTTTTTT. Its protein is CASSISAGTVNTGELFF.

J is TRBJ2-7 and V is TRBV29-1; D is unclear. Germline V gene lookup returns CDR1 SQVTM and CDR2 ANQGSEA. The CDR3 is 13 amino acids. V was shortened by 4 bases and J by 2 bases, with 12 bases between the two germline ends. The CDR3 DNA sequence: TGCAGCGTTGCCGGCGTAACCCCCTACGAGCAGTACTTC. This encodes CSVAGVTPYEQYF.

The V call is TRBV11-2, the J call TRBJ2-7, with 7 positions matching TRBD1. Looked up from germline, CDR1 is SGHAT and CDR2 is FQNNGV. V shed 1 base, J shed 2 bases, and the junction held 8 bases outside the gene matches. CDR3 length: 16 residues. CDR3 DNA: TGTGCCAGCAGCTTAGGGGCCGGGACAGCCCCCTACGAGCAGTACTTC. Protein sequence: CASSLGAGTAPYEQYF. Combining the CDR3 with reference TRBV11-2 and TRBJ2-7 gives the whole variable domain EAGVAQSPRYKIIEKRQSVAFWCNPISGHATLYWYQQILGQGPKLLIQFQNNGVVDDSQLPKDRFSAERLKGVDSTLKIQPAKLEDSAVYLCASSLGAGTAPYEQYFGPGTRLTVT.

The chain is built from TRBV10-1 and TRBJ2-1; D might be TRBD2 (5 bases). This CDR3 region has 14 residues. V lost 4 bases and J lost 2, with 9 bases in between. Germline loops: CDR1 WNHNN, CDR2 SYGVQD (reference sequence). CDR3 amino acids: CASSVSGTYNEQFF. As DNA, the CDR3 is TGCGCCAGCAGTGTTTCGGGAACCTACAATGAGCAGTTCTTC.

The rearrangement uses TRBV2 and TRBJ2-1; 8 bases align to TRBD2. CDR1 is SNHLY and CDR2 is FYNNEI in the germline V gene. V trimming: 0 bases; J trimming: 0 bases; junction bases outside the gene matches: 4. The CDR3 consists of 17 residues. The CDR3 loop is CASSEAGLGSSYNEQFF. The CDR3 region has the DNA TGTGCCAGCAGTGAAGCGGGACTAGGTAGCTCCTACAATGAGCAGTTCTTC.

The chain links TRBV9 to TRBJ2-7; D is perhaps TRBD1 (6 bases). V was clipped by 3 bases and J by 2 bases, with 15 bases between them. Germline CDR1 is SGDLS and CDR2 is YYNGEE. This CDR3 has 15 residues. The CDR3 region has the DNA TGTGCCAGCAGCGGCTCACCGGGACATACCTACGAGCAGTACTTC. Amino acids: CASSGSPGHTYEQYF.

The chain carries TRBV19 and TRBJ2-1; weak D call: TRBD2 (6 bases). The CDR3 totals 16 residues. V was trimmed by 3 bases and J by 5 bases, leaving 17 bases between them. Germline V gene data show CDR1 as LNHDA and CDR2 as SQIVND (reference sequence). CDR3 in DNA: TGTGCCAGTAGTATGGTAACGGGAGCATTTAACAATGAGCAGTTCTTC. This gives the protein CASSMVTGAFNNEQFF.

About this clone itself: This sample also contains other DNA sequences that code for the same CDR3. The chain carries TRBV9 and TRBJ2-7, with D perhaps assigned TRBD1 or TRBD2 (5 bases each). Between the trimmed V and J ends, which lost 3 bases and 1 base, there was a span of 14 bases. The CDR3 has 15 residues. Germline CDR1 is SGDLS and CDR2 is YYNGEE. As DNA, the CDR3 is TGTGCCAGCAGCGCGGGGCGGGCGAGTTCCTACGAGCAGTACTTC. This sequence encodes CASSAGRASSYEQYF.